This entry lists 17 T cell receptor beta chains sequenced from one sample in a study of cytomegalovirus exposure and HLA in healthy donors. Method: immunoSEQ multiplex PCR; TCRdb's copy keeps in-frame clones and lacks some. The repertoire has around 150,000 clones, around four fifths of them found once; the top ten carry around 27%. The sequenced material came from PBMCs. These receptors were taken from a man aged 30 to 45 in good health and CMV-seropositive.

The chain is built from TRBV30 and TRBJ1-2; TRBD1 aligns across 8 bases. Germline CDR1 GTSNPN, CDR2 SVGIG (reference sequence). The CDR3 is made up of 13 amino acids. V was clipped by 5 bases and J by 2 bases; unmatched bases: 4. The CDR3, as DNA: TGTGCCTGGCGACCAGGGGGCAACTATGGCTACACCTTC. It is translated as CAWRPGGNYGYTF.

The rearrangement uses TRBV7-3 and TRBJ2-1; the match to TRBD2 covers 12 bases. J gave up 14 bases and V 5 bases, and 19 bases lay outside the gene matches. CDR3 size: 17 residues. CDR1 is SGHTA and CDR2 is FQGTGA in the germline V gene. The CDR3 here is CASSPTGASGGAREKFF. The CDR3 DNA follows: TGTGCCAGCAGCCCAACCGGGGCTAGCGGGGGGGCACGGGAGAAGTTCTTC.

In DNA form, the CDR3 reads TGTGCCAGCAGGTTATACAGGGGCCTAGACGAAGCTTTCTTT. This encodes CASRLYRGLDEAFF. This chain connects TRBV21-1 to TRBJ1-1; the D segment call TRBD1 is taken from the table without a DNA check. TRBV21-1 is recorded as a pseudogene. This CDR3 is built from 14 residues.

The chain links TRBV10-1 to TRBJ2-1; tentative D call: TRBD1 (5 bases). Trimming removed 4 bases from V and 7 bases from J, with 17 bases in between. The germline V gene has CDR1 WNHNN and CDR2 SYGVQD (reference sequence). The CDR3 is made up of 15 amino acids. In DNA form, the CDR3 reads TGCGCCAGCAGTGTGGGCCAGGGTTTTGGGAATGAGCAGTTCTTC. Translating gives CASSVGQGFGNEQFF.

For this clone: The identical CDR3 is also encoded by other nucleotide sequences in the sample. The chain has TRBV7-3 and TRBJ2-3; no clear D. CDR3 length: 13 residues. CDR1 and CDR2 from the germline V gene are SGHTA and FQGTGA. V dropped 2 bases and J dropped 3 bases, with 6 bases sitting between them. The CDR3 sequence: CASSLGPTDTQYF. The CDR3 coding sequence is TGTGCCAGCAGCTTAGGGCCAACAGATACGCAGTATTTT.

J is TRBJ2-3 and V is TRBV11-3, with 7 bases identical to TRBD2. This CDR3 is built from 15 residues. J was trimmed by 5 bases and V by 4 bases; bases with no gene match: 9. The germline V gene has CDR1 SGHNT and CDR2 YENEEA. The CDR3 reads CASSSRGVAGDTQYF. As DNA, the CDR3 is TGTGCCAGCAGCTCCCGGGGGGTAGCGGGAGATACGCAGTATTTT.

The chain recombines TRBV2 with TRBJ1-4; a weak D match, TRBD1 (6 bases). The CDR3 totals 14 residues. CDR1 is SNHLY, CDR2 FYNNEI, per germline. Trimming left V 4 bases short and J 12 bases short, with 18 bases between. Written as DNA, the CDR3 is TGTGCCAGCAGTGTCGGACAGTCCGCTCGGGAACTGTTTTTT. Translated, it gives CASSVGQSARELFF.

CDR3 amino acids: CASSLSMGQKNEQFF. The CDR3, as DNA: TGTGCCAGCAGCTTAAGTATGGGACAGAAAAATGAGCAGTTCTTC. J is TRBJ2-1 and V is TRBV7-3, with 7 bases lining up with TRBD1. The junction had 7 bases not matched to a gene; V was cut back by 1 base and J by 7 bases. The germline V gene has CDR1 SGHTA and CDR2 FQGTGA. The CDR3 loop spans 15 amino acids.

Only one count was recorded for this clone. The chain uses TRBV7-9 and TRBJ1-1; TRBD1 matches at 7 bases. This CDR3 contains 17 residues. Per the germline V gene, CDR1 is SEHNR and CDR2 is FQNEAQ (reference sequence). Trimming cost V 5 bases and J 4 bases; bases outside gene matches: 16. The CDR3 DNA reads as TGTGCCAGCAGCCAACGGGAGTATCGGGACAGAACCACTGAAGCTTTCTTT. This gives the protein CASSQREYRDRTTEAFF.

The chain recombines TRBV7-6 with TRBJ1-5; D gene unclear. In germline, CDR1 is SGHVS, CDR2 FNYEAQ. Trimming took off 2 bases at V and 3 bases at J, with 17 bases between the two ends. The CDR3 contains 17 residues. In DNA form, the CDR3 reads TGTGCCAGCAGCTTAAGGGATATTGGGGAGGACAATCAGCCCCAGCATTTT. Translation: CASSLRDIGEDNQPQHF.

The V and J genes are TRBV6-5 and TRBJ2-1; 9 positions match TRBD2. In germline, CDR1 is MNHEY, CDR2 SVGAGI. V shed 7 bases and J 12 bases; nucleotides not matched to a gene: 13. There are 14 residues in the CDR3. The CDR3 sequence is CASTPPNRRGGQFF. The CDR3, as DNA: TGTGCCAGCACCCCGCCGAATAGGCGGGGGGGGCAGTTCTTC.

This CDR3 is CAISGDGTGATDTQYF. CDR3 nucleotide sequence: TGTGCCATCAGTGGGGATGGGACAGGGGCGACAGATACGCAGTATTTT. This sequence joins TRBV10-3 and TRBJ2-3; TRBD1 agrees at 10 bases. V lost 4 bases to trimming and J lost 3 bases; unmatched junction nucleotides: 7. The germline V gene has CDR1 ENHRY and CDR2 SYGVKD. The CDR3 is made up of 16 amino acids.

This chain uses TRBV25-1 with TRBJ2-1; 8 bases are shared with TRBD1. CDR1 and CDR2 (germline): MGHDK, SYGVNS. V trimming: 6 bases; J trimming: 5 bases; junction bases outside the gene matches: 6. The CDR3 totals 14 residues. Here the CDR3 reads CASSRTGPNNEQFF. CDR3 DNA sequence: TGTGCCAGCAGCAGGACAGGGCCCAACAATGAGCAGTTCTTC.

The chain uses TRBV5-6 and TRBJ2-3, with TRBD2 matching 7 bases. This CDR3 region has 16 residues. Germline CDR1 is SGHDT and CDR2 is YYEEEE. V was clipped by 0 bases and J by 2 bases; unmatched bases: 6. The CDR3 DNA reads TGTGCCAGCAGCTTGGAGGCGGGAGTTTACACAGATACGCAGTATTTT. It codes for CASSLEAGVYTDTQYF.

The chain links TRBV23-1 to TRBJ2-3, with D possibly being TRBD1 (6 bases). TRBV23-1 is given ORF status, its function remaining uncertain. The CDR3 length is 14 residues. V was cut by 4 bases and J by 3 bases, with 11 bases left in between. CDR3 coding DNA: TGCGCCAGCAGTCCGCGGACAGTTACAGATACGCAGTATTTT. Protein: CASSPRTVTDTQYF.

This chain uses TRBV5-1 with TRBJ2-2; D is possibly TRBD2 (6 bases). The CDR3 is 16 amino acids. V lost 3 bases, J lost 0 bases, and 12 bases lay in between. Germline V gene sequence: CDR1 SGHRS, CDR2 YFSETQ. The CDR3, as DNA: TGCGCCAGCAGCTCCCGGACTACCTCGAACACCGGGGAGCTGTTTTTT. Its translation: CASSSRTTSNTGELFF.

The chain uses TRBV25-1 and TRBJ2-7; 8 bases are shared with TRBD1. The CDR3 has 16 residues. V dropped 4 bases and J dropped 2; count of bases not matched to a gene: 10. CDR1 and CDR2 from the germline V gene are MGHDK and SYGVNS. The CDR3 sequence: CASSGGIPGQAYEQYF. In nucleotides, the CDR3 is TGTGCCAGCAGTGGGGGCATACCGGGACAGGCCTACGAGCAGTACTTC.